Below are 9 T cell receptor beta chains sequenced from a single sample in a study of metastatic and nonmetastatic thyroid tumors. TCRdb re-analyzed the PCR reads through MiXCR. The data show about 5,600 clones, over 30% seen once. Thyroid surgery was performed in patients who had received no treatment beforehand. Sequenced material: adjacent normal tissue. Every receptor here comes from a female donor with papillary thyroid cancer or a benign thyroid nodule (not recorded which). Some clones in this sample may be carry-over from other donors' samples.

This rearrangement joins TRBV29-1 to TRBJ1-3; TRBD1 matches at 7 bases. Germline loops: CDR1 SQVTM, CDR2 ANQGSEA. V gave up 0 bases and J gave up 4 bases; unmatched junction bases: 3. The CDR3 contains 14 residues. In DNA form, the CDR3 reads TGCAGCGTTGAAGAAACAGGGGTCGGAAACACCATATATTTT. Protein: CSVEETGVGNTIYF.

The chain uses TRBV27 and TRBJ1-5, with 7 bases aligning to TRBD1. V lost 6 bases, J lost 5 bases, and 7 bases stayed unmatched. Germline CDR1 is MNHEY and CDR2 is SMNVEV (reference sequence). The CDR3 runs 14 residues. CDR3 nucleotides: TGTGCCAGCAGCCCGGGACAGCAGGATCAGCCCCAGCATTTT. It codes for CASSPGQQDQPQHF.

This clone is medium-sized. The chain has TRBV7-2 and TRBJ2-5, with 10 positions matching TRBD1. CDR1 and CDR2 from the germline V gene are SGHTA and FQGNSA. The CDR3 has 15 residues. The ends lost 3 bases at V and 5 bases at J; junction bases unmatched: 6. CDR3 protein: CASSFRQGAGETQYF. The CDR3 bases are TGTGCCAGCAGCTTCCGACAGGGGGCTGGGGAGACCCAGTACTTC.

The chain couples TRBV2 to TRBJ1-5; 9 bases are shared with TRBD1. After removal of 6 bases from V and 3 bases from J, the junction contained 6 bases not matched to a gene. The germline gives CDR1 SNHLY, CDR2 FYNNEI. The CDR3 spans 15 residues. Here the CDR3 reads CASRQQGADNQPQHF. The CDR3, as DNA: TGTGCCAGCAGGCAACAGGGGGCGGACAATCAGCCCCAGCATTTT.

Of note for this clone: A read error may account for a junction end that differs from germline. The chain joins TRBV11-1 to TRBJ2-1, with 8 bases fitting TRBD2. Germline loops: CDR1 SGHAT, CDR2 FQDESV (reference sequence). CDR3 length equals 15 residues. CDR3 sequence: CTGSQAGEKRNEQLF. The CDR3 coding sequence is TGTACCGGCAGCCAAGCGGGGGAAAAGAGGAATGAGCAGCTCTTC.

J is TRBJ2-5 and V is TRBV6-1; possible D gene TRBD2, 6 bases. Trimming took off 2 bases at V and 8 bases at J, with 9 bases between the two ends. The CDR3 runs to 12 residues. The germline gives CDR1 MNHNS, CDR2 SASEGT. CDR3 in amino acids: CASSELGGTQYF. CDR3 nucleotides: TGTGCCAGCAGTGAATTGGGAGGAACCCAGTACTTC.

Only a few counts were recorded for this clone. The chain joins TRBV6-1 to TRBJ1-1; 8 positions match TRBD1. The CDR3 totals 14 residues. With V trimmed by 11 bases and J by 4 bases, 12 bases remained unmatched. Germline CDR1 reads MNHNS; CDR2 reads SASEGT. CDR3 sequence reads: CAASGQALATEAFF. CDR3 sequence (DNA): TGTGCCGCCTCGGGACAGGCCTTGGCCACTGAAGCTTTCTTT.

Comments on this clone: This CDR3 is missing its conserved last phenylalanine or tryptophan, likely due to a read error. The chain carries TRBV4-3 and TRBJ1-2; the D is unclear. The CDR3 spans 15 residues. Germline V lookup: CDR1 LGHNA, CDR2 YSLEER. The V end lost 1 base, the J end lost 4 bases, and 13 bases lay between the germline ends. The DNA for the CDR3 is TGCGCCAGCAGCCAAGGTTTGGGGATTAGCTATGGCTACACCTGC. Its protein product is CASSQGLGISYGYTC.

Concerning this clone itself: Because it lacks the conserved phenylalanine or tryptophan at the end, this CDR3 is likely a read error. The V call is TRBV6-1, the J call TRBJ2-7, with TRBD1 identical over 9 bases. The V segment lost 9 bases and the J segment 2 bases; nucleotides outside the gene matches: 11. The CDR3 is 15 amino acids. Per germline, CDR1 MNHNS and CDR2 SASEGT. The CDR3 here is CARISRDRAAYEQYL. CDR3 in DNA: TGTGCCAGGATCTCCCGGGACAGGGCCGCCTACGAGCAGTACTTA.